Listed below are T cell receptor beta chains from one sample, sequenced in a study of cytomegalovirus exposure and HLA in healthy donors. The table came from immunoSEQ multiplex PCR; TCRdb's copy has only in-frame clones and leaves some out. The sample carries 110,000 or so clones, over 75% recorded once. Sequenced: PBMCs. The receptors come from a man younger than 40 in good health and CMV-seropositive. Both conserved end residues are part of each CDR3. The D gene is left open where the match is weak. Clone size is shown for a subset of rows, as once, few, many or a class of expanded clone.

j_call | clone_size | d_call | v_call | cdr3_aa | cdr3_nt
TRBJ2-3 | once | TRBD1 | TRBV5-4 | CASSGGQGNTDTQYF | TGTGCCAGCAGCGGGGGACAGGGGAACACAGATACGCAGTATTTT
TRBJ1-5 | - | TRBD1 | TRBV4-1 | CASSQDEGARQPQHF | TGCGCCAGCAGCCAAGATGAGGGGGCGCGGCAGCCCCAGCATTTT
TRBJ1-2 | - | - | TRBV10-3 | CAISEPQVYGYTF | TGTGCCATCAGTGAGCCACAGGTCTATGGCTACACCTTC
TRBJ1-5 | - | - | TRBV27 | CASSPQGSNQPQHF | TGTGCCAGCAGTCCCCAGGGAAGCAATCAGCCCCAGCATTTT
TRBJ2-5 | few | - | TRBV7-2 | CASSLARQETQYF | TGTGCCAGCAGCTTAGCGCGACAAGAGACCCAGTACTTC
TRBJ2-1 | - | TRBD1 | TRBV6-4 | CASSARTGPSVQFF | TGTGCCAGCAGTGCGCGGACAGGGCCTTCCGTGCAGTTCTTC
TRBJ1-6 | once | TRBD1 | TRBV6-1 | CASGTETNSPLHF | TGTGCCAGCGGGACAGAGACTAATTCACCCCTCCACTTT
TRBJ1-6 | few | - | TRBV13 | CASSLLSGNSPLHF | TGTGCCAGCAGCTTATTATCAGGGAATTCACCCCTCCACTTT
TRBJ1-1 | - | - | TRBV19 | CASSRGGMNTEAFF | TGTGCCAGTAGCCGGGGGGGAATGAACACTGAAGCTTTCTTT
TRBJ2-5 | - | - | TRBV7-2 | CASSLAGGLRETQYF | TGTGCCAGCAGCTTAGCCGGGGGGCTACGCGAGACCCAGTACTTC
TRBJ2-7 | - | TRBD1 | TRBV4-1 | CASSPPRDRAHEQYF | TGCGCCAGCAGCCCCCCCAGAGACAGGGCTCACGAGCAGTACTTC
TRBJ2-7 | - | TRBD2 | TRBV19 | CASSIGGVGLYEQYF | TGTGCCAGTAGTATCGGGGGGGTAGGTCTCTACGAGCAGTACTTC
TRBJ2-7 | - | - | TRBV6-5 | CATKALRRAGNEQYF | TGTGCCACCAAGGCCCTCCGCCGGGCAGGGAACGAGCAGTACTTC
TRBJ2-1 | - | - | TRBV5-1 | CASSLPRDSDNEQFF | TGCGCCAGCAGCCTTCCCCGGGACTCTGACAATGAGCAGTTCTTC
TRBJ1-1 | - | - | TRBV5-1 | CASSLVRGTEAFF | TGCGCCAGCAGCTTGGTCAGAGGCACTGAAGCTTTCTTT
TRBJ2-5 | - | TRBD1 | TRBV5-1 | CASSLGLRDRGETQYF | TGCGCCAGCAGCTTGGGCCTCCGGGACAGGGGAGAGACCCAGTACTTC
TRBJ1-3 | - | TRBD1 | TRBV6-5 | CASSSGGYDGNTIYF | TGTGCCAGCAGCTCAGGGGGCTACGATGGAAACACCATATATTTT
TRBJ1-6 | - | TRBD1 | TRBV6-5 | CASSYRPGQYNSPLHF | TGTGCCAGCAGTTATCGGCCGGGACAGTATAATTCACCCCTCCACTTT
TRBJ2-7 | - | TRBD1 | TRBV2 | CASRAQGLGEQYF | TGTGCCAGCAGAGCACAGGGGTTGGGCGAGCAGTACTTC
TRBJ1-2 | once | TRBD1 | TRBV30 | CAWNPGTGGPTYGYTF | TGTGCCTGGAATCCCGGGACAGGGGGACCTACCTATGGCTACACCTTC
TRBJ2-1 | once | - | TRBV29-1 | CSVDGQGTPYNEQFF | TGCAGCGTTGACGGGCAGGGGACCCCGTACAATGAGCAGTTCTTC
TRBJ1-1 | - | TRBD1 | TRBV5-6 | CASSTNGYRGDTEAFF | TGTGCCAGCAGCACCAACGGGTACAGGGGAGACACTGAAGCTTTCTTT
TRBJ2-5 | - | TRBD2 | TRBV7-2 | CASSSSPGGEGNF | TGTGCCAGCAGCTCCAGCCCGGGGGGTGAGGGTAACTTC
TRBJ2-7 | - | TRBD1 | TRBV6-5 | CASSSRDRDATAF | TGTGCCAGCAGTTCCCGGGACAGGGATGCTACGGCCTTC
TRBJ1-1 | once | - | TRBV20-1 | CSAEGNTEAFF | TGCAGTGCGGAGGGGAACACTGAAGCTTTCTTT
TRBJ1-5 | once | - | TRBV30 | CAWSVGQGRQPQHF | TGTGCCTGGAGTGTAGGGCAGGGTCGACAGCCCCAGCATTTT
TRBJ2-7 | - | - | TRBV7-9 | CASRSGPVGGEQYF | TGTGCCAGCAGGTCCGGCCCGGTCGGGGGCGAGCAGTACTTC
TRBJ2-1 | - | - | TRBV2 | CASSRFGNEQFF | TGTGCCAGCAGTCGGTTCGGGAATGAGCAGTTCTTC
TRBJ2-1 | - | - | TRBV5-1 | CASNPAGSYNEQFF | TGCGCCAGCAACCCAGCAGGGTCCTACAATGAGCAGTTCTTC
TRBJ2-3 | - | TRBD1 | TRBV5-1 | CVSSLQGASTDTQYF | TGCGTCAGCAGCTTGCAGGGGGCCTCCACAGATACGCAGTATTTT
TRBJ1-1 | - | - | TRBV6-1 | CATFFPGSEAFF | TGTGCCACTTTTTTCCCCGGGTCCGAAGCTTTCTTT
TRBJ1-4 | - | TRBD1 | TRBV12-5 | CASGLVQGVLRTNEKLFF | TGTGCTAGTGGTTTGGTACAGGGGGTCTTGAGGACTAATGAAAAACTGTTTTTT
TRBJ1-1 | - | TRBD1 | TRBV5-1 | CASSLERGRMGEAFF | TGCGCCAGCAGCTTGGAAAGGGGGCGAATGGGTGAAGCTTTCTTT
TRBJ1-1 | few | - | TRBV6-5 | CASTLGRGHSEAFF | TGTGCCAGCACCTTGGGCAGGGGCCACAGTGAAGCTTTCTTT
TRBJ1-4 | - | TRBD1 | TRBV7-9 | CASSLAQGEYGEKLFF | TGTGCCAGCAGCTTAGCACAGGGGGAGTATGGTGAAAAACTGTTTTTT
TRBJ2-7 | once | - | TRBV6-5 | CASLDSSYEQYF | TGTGCCAGTTTGGACAGCTCCTACGAGCAGTACTTC
TRBJ2-1 | few | TRBD2 | TRBV5-1 | CASSPGTSGGALLRNEQFF | TGCGCCAGCAGCCCGGGGACTAGCGGGGGGGCTCTACTACGGAATGAGCAGTTCTTC
TRBJ2-7 | - | TRBD1 | TRBV6-6 | CASSYPRDRGGYEQYF | TGTGCCAGCAGTTACCCTCGGGACAGGGGAGGCTACGAGCAGTACTTC
TRBJ2-2 | - | TRBD2 | TRBV4-3 | CASSQWGGTSATGELFF | TGCGCCAGCAGCCAATGGGGGGGGACTAGCGCCACCGGGGAGCTGTTTTTT
TRBJ1-6 | - | TRBD1 | TRBV7-2 | CASSNYWTGGNSPLHF | TGTGCCAGCAGCAATTACTGGACAGGGGGCAATTCACCCCTCCACTTT
TRBJ1-1 | - | - | TRBV20-1 | CSARSGGTAFF | TGCAGTGCTAGAAGCGGGGGTACAGCTTTCTTT
TRBJ2-5 | - | TRBD2 | TRBV7-2 | CASSARGGRETQYF | TGTGCCAGCAGCGCCCGGGGAGGGCGGGAGACCCAGTACTTC
TRBJ2-3 | - | - | TRBV4-1 | CASSQNLGPDTQYF | TGCGCCAGCAGCCAAAACCTAGGCCCAGATACGCAGTATTTT
TRBJ2-1 | once | TRBD2 | TRBV7-2 | CASSLRMSGGADYNEQFF | TGTGCCAGCAGCTTACGGATGAGCGGGGGAGCTGACTACAATGAGCAGTTCTTC
TRBJ2-5 | - | TRBD2 | TRBV7-2 | CASSPWGGSETQYF | TGTGCCAGCAGCCCGTGGGGGGGTTCCGAGACCCAGTACTTC
TRBJ1-1 | - | - | TRBV30 | CAWSALFFTEAFF | TGTGCCTGGAGTGCCCTATTCTTCACTGAAGCTTTCTTT
TRBJ2-7 | - | - | TRBV29-1 | CSVAQSYEQYF | TGCAGCGTTGCTCAGTCCTACGAGCAGTACTTC
TRBJ1-5 | - | TRBD1 | TRBV6-1 | CASSDSTGLYNQPQHF | TGTGCCAGCAGTGATTCGACAGGGTTATACAATCAGCCCCAGCATTTT
TRBJ1-1 | - | - | TRBV5-5 | CASSSQGNTEAFF | TGTGCCAGCAGCTCACAGGGGAACACTGAAGCTTTCTTT
TRBJ2-7 | - | - | TRBV4-2 | CASSQSLKNEQYF | TGTGCCAGCAGCCAAAGCCTTAAGAACGAGCAGTACTTC
TRBJ1-1 | - | - | TRBV19 | CASSSYTEAFF | TGTGCCAGTAGTTCCTACACTGAAGCTTTCTTT
TRBJ1-1 | - | - | TRBV7-2 | CASSQRGLNTEAFF | TGTGCCAGCAGCCAACGGGGGTTGAACACTGAAGCTTTCTTT
TRBJ2-5 | few | TRBD1 | TRBV4-1 | CASSLDRGVLETQYF | TGCGCCAGCAGCCTGGACAGGGGAGTCTTGGAGACCCAGTACTTC